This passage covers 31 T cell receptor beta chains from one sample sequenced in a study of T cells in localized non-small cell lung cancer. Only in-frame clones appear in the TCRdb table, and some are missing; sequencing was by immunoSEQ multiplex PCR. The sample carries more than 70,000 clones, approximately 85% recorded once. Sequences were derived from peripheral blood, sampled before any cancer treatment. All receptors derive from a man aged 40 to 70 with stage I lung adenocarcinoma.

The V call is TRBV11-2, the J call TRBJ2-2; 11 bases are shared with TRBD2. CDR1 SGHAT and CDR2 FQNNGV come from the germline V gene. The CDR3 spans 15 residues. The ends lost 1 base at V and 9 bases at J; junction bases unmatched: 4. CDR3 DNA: TGTGCCAGCAGCTTAGTGGCTAGCGGGGGGAGGGAGCTGTTTTTT. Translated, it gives CASSLVASGGRELFF.

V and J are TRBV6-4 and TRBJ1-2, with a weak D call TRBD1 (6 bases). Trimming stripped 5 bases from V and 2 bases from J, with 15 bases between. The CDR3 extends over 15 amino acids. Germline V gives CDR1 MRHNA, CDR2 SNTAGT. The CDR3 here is CASSPSGEGNYGYTF. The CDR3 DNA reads TGTGCCAGCAGTCCTTCAGGGGAGGGCAACTATGGCTACACCTTC.

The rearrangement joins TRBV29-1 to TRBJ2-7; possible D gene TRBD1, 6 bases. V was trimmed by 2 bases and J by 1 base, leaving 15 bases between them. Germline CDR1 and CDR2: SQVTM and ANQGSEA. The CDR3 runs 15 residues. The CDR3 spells CSVEKLGAGSYEQYF. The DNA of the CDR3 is TGCAGCGTTGAAAAATTGGGGGCAGGGTCCTACGAGCAGTACTTC.

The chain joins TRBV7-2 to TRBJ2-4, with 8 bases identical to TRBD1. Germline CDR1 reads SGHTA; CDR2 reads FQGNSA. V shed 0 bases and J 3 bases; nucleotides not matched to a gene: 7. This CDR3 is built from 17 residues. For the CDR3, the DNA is TGTGCCAGCAGCTTAGCGTCCCAGGGGGCTGTCAAAAACATTCAGTACTTC. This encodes CASSLASQGAVKNIQYF.

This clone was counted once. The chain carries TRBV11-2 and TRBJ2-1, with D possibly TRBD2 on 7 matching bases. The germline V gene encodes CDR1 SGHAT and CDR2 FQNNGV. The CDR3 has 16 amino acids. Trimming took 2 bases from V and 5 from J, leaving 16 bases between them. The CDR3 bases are TGTGCCAGCAGCTTAAAGGGGGGGACGATGGACAATGAGCAGTTCTTC. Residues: CASSLKGGTMDNEQFF. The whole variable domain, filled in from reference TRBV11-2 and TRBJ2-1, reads EAGVAQSPRYKIIEKRQSVAFWCNPISGHATLYWYQQILGQGPKLLIQFQNNGVVDDSQLPKDRFSAERLKGVDSTLKIQPAKLEDSAVYLCASSLKGGTMDNEQFFGPGTRLTVL.

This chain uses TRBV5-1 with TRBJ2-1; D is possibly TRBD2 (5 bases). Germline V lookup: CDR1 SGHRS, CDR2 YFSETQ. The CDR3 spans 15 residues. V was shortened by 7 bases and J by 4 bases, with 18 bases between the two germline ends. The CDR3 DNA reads TGCGCCAGCGGCCGGGAAGTCGCCCCGTACAATGAGCAGTTCTTC. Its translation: CASGREVAPYNEQFF.

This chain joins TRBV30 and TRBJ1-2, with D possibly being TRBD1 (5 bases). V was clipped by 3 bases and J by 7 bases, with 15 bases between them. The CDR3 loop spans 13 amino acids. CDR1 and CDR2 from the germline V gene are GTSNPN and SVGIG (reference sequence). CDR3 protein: CAWRDRDWGGYTF. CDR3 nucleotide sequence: TGTGCCTGGAGGGACCGGGACTGGGGTGGCTACACCTTC.

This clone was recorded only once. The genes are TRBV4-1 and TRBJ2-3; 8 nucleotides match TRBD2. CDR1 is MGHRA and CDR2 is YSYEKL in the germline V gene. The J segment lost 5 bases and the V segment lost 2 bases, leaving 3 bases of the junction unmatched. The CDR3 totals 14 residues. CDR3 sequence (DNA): TGCGCCAGCAGCCAAACGGGGGGGATAGATACGCAGTATTTT. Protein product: CASSQTGGIDTQYF.

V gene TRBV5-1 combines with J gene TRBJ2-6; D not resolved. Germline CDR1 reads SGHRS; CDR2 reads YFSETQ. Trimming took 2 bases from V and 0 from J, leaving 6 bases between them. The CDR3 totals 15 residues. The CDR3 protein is CASSLKNSGANVLTF. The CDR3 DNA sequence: TGCGCCAGCAGCTTAAAGAACTCTGGGGCCAACGTCCTGACTTTC. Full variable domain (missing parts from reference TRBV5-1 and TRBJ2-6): KAGVTQTPRYLIKTRGQQVTLSCSPISGHRSVSWYQQTPGQGLQFLFEYFSETQRNKGNFPGRFSGRQFSNSRSEMNVSTLELGDSALYLCASSLKNSGANVLTFGAGSRLTVL.

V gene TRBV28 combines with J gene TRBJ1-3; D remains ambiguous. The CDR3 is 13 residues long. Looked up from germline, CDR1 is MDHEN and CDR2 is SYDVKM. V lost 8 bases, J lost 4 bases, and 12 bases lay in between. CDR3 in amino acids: CASYGSPGNTIYF. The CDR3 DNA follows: TGTGCCAGCTACGGGAGTCCCGGAAACACCATATATTTT. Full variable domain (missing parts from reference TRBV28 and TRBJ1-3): DVKVTQSSRYLVKRTGEKVFLECVQDMDHENMFWYRQDPGLGLRLIYFSYDVKMKEKGDIPEGYSVSREKKERFSLILESASTNQTSMYLCASYGSPGNTIYFGEGSWLTVV.

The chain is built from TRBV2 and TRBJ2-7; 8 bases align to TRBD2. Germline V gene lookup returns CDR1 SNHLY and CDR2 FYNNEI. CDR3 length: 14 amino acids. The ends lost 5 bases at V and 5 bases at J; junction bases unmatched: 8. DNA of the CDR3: TGTGCCAGCAGTCCCGGACTAGCTATTAACGAGCAGTACTTC. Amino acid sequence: CASSPGLAINEQYF. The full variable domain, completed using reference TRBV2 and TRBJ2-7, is EPEVTQTPSHQVTQMGQEVILRCVPISNHLYFYWYRQILGQKVEFLVSFYNNEISEKSEIFDDQFSVERPDGSNFTLKIRSTKLEDSAMYFCASSPGLAINEQYFGPGTRLTVT.

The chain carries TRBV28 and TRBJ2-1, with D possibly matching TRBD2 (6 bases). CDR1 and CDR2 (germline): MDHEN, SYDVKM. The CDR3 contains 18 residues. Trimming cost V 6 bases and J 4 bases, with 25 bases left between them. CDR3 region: CASSTLRPVGGRYNEQFF. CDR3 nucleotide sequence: TGTGCCAGCAGCACGCTACGACCAGTAGGAGGGCGTTACAATGAGCAGTTCTTC. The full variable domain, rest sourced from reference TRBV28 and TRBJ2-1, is DVKVTQSSRYLVKRTGEKVFLECVQDMDHENMFWYRQDPGLGLRLIYFSYDVKMKEKGDIPEGYSVSREKKERFSLILESASTNQTSMYLCASSTLRPVGGRYNEQFFGPGTRLTVL.

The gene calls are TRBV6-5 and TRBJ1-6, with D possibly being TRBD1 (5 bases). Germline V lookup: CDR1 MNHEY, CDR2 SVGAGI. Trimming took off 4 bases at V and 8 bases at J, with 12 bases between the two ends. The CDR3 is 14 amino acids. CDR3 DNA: TGTGCCAGCAGTTCTACAGGATTTTATTCACCCCTCCACTTT. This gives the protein CASSSTGFYSPLHF.

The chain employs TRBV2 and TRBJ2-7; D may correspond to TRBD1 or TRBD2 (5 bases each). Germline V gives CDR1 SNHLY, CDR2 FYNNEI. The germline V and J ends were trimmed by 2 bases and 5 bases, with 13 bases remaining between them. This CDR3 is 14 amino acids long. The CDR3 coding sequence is TGTGCCAGCAGTGAACAGGGACCGCCGGACGAGCAGTACTTC. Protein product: CASSEQGPPDEQYF.

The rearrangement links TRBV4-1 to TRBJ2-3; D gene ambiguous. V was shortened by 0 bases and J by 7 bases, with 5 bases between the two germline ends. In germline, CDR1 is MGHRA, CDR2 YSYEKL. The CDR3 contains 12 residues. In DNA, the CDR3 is TGCGCCAGCAGCCAAGAATCAAATACGCAGTATTTT. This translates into CASSQESNTQYF.

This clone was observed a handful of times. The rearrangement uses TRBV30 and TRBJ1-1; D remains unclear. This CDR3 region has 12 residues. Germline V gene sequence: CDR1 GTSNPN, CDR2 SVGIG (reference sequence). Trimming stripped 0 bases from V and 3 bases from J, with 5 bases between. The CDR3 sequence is CAWSVGYTEAFF. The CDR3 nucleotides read TGTGCCTGGAGTGTGGGGTACACTGAAGCTTTCTTT.

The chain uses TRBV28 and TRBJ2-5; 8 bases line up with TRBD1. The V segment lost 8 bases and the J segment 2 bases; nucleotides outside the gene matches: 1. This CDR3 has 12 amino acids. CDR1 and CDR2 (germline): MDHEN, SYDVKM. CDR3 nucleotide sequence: TGTGCCAGCCGGACAGGGCAAGAGACCCAGTACTTC. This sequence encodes CASRTGQETQYF.

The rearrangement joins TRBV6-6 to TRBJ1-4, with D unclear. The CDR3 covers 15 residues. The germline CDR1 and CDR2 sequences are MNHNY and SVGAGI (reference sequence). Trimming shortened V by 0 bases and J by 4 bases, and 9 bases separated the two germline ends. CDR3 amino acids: CASSYSHRDNEKLFF. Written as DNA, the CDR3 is TGTGCCAGCAGTTACTCGCACAGAGATAATGAAAAACTGTTTTTT.

Written as DNA, the CDR3 is TGTGCCAGCTCACCACCCTCTCTCCAAGAGACCCAGTACTTC. It yields the protein CASSPPSLQETQYF. V is TRBV18 and J is TRBJ2-5, with D unclear. Germline V lookup: CDR1 KGHSH, CDR2 LQKENI. V lost 0 bases, J lost 1 base, and 6 bases lay in between. The CDR3 totals 14 residues.

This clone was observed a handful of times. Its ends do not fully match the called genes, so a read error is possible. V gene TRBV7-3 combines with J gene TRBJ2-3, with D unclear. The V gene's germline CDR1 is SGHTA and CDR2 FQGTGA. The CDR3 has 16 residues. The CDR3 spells CASSLMDGRITDTQYF. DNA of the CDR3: TGTGCCAGCAGTTTAATGGACGGCCGGATCACAGATACGCAGTATTTT. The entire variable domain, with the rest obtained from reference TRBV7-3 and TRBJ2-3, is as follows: GAGVSQTPSNKVTEKGKYVELRCDPISGHTALYWYRQSLGQGPEFLIYFQGTGAADDSGLPNDRFFAVRPEGSVSTLKIQRTERGDSAVYLCASSLMDGRITDTQYFGPGTRLTVL.

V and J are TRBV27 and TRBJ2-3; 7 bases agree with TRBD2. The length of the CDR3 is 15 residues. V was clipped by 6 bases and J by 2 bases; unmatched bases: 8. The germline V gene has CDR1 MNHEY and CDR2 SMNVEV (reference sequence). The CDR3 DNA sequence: TGTGCCAGCAGGAGCGGGAAAAAGCACACAGATACGCAGTATTTT. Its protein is CASRSGKKHTDTQYF.

The CDR3 nucleotides are TGTGCCAGCAGGGCAGGGGAAGAGACCCAGTACTTC. It is translated as CASRAGEETQYF. The chain links TRBV2 to TRBJ2-5; D might be TRBD1 (6 bases). Trimming took 6 bases from V and 3 from J, leaving 8 bases between them. In germline, CDR1 is SNHLY, CDR2 FYNNEI. The CDR3 consists of 12 residues. The complete variable domain, with remaining parts taken from reference TRBV2 and TRBJ2-5, reads EPEVTQTPSHQVTQMGQEVILRCVPISNHLYFYWYRQILGQKVEFLVSFYNNEISEKSEIFDDQFSVERPDGSNFTLKIRSTKLEDSAMYFCASRAGEETQYFGPGTRLLVL.

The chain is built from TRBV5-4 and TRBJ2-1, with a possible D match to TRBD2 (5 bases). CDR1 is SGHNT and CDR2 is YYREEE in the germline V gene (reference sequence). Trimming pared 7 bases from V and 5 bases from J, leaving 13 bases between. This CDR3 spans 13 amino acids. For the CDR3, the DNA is TGTGCCAGCGTAGGAATCGGGAACAATGAGCAGTTCTTC. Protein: CASVGIGNNEQFF.

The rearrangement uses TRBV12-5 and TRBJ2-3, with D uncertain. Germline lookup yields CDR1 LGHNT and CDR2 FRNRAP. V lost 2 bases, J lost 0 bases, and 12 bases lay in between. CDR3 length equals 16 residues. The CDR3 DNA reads TGTGCTAGTGGTTTGTCCCGGCAGCTAAGCACAGATACGCAGTATTTT. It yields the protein CASGLSRQLSTDTQYF.

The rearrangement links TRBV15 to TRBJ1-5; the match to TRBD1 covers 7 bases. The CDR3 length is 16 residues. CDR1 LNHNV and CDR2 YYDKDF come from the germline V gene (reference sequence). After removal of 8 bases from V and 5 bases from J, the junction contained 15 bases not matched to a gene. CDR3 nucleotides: TGTGCCACCCAAGCCCGAGGAACAGGGGAGGATCAGCCCCAGCATTTT. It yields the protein CATQARGTGEDQPQHF.

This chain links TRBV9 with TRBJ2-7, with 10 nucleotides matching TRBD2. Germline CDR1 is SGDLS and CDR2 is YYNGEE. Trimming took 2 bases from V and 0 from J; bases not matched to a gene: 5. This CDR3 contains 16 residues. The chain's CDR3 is CASSVSASGSSYEQYF. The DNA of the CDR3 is TGTGCCAGCAGCGTCTCGGCTAGCGGGAGCTCCTACGAGCAGTACTTC.

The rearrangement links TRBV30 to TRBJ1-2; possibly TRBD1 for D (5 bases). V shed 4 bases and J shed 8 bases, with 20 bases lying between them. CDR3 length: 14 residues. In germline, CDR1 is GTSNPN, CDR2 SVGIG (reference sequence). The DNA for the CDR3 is TGTGCCTGGATGGAGGTCTGGGGGGTAACGGGCTACACCTTC. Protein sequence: CAWMEVWGVTGYTF.

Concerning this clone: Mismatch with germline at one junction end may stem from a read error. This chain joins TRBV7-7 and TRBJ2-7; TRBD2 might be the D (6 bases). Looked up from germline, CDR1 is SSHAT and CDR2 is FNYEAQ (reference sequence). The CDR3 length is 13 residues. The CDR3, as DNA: TGTGCTAGCAGCGCGACCGGAGGGAGGACACTCCACTTC. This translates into CASSATGGRTLHF. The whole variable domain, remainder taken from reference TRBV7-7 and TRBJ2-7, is GAGVSQSPRYKVTKRGQDVTLRCDPISSHATLYWYQQALGQGPEFLTYFNYEAQPDKSGLPSDRFSAERPEGSISTLTIQRTEQRDSAMYRCASSATGGRTLHFGPGTRLTVT.

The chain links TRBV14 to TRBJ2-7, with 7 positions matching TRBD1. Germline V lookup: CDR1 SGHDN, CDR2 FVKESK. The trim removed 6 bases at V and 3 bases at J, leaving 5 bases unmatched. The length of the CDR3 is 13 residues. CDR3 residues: CASSYRGGYEQYF. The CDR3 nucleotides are TGTGCCAGCAGTTACAGGGGCGGCTACGAGCAGTACTTC.

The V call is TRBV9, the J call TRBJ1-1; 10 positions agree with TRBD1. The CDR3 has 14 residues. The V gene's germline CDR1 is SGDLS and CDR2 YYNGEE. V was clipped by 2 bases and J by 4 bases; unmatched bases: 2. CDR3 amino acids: CASSVRDRGTEAFF. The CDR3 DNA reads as TGTGCCAGCAGCGTCCGGGACAGGGGCACTGAAGCTTTCTTT.

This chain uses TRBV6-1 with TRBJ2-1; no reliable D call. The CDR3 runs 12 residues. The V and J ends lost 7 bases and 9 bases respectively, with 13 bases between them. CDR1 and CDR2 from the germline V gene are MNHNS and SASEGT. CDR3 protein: CASTLGRTEQFF. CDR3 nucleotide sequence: TGTGCCAGCACCCTCGGACGGACTGAGCAGTTCTTC.